The 29 T cell receptor beta chains given below trace back to one sample, sequenced in a study of blood T cells in healthy people across ages. The second PCR ran roughly 7 to 12 cycles with a sample-barcoded 5' primer and J-beta primers. TCRdb analysed the 5' RACE reads with MiXCR anew, one entry per CDR3 protein. The sample includes around 820,000 distinct CDR3 sequences, 25% seen only once; the top ten take approximately 4%. The same specimen was also included in a second study, on T cells of mothers and their children.

The sample was blood. The origin of the receptors is a boy younger than 18 in good health.

The V gene is TRBV29-1, the J gene TRBJ2-3; D is ambiguous. This CDR3 has 12 amino acids. Germline V gene data show CDR1 as SQVTM and CDR2 as ANQGSEA. V was clipped by 4 bases and J by 4 bases, with 9 bases between them. The CDR3 coding sequence is TGCAGCGTTGTAGCAGTACCAGATACGCAGTATTTT. The encoded protein is CSVVAVPDTQYF.

This clonotype was seen at least ten times. The chain recombines TRBV20-1 with TRBJ2-1; D not certain. The CDR3 loop spans 12 amino acids. The germline V gene encodes CDR1 DFQATT and CDR2 SNEGSKA (reference sequence). CDR3 DNA sequence: TGCAGCCTCAGTAGCTCCTACAATGAGCAGTTCTTC. This translates into CSLSSSYNEQFF.

The chain recombines TRBV7-6 with TRBJ2-5, with a possible D match to TRBD1 (5 bases). Gene TRBJ2-7 matches the end of the DNA better, so the J call may be wrong. CDR1 and CDR2 (germline): SGHVS, FNYEAQ. CDR3 length: 16 amino acids. Here the CDR3 DNA reads TGTGCCAGCAGCCTCCTAGACAGTGCTAGCTCCTACGAGCAGTACTTC. This translates into CASSLLDSASSYEQYF.

This clonotype was seen more than once but under ten times. The chain combines TRBV28 with TRBJ2-6; 8 bases are shared with TRBD2. The trim removed 5 bases at V and 0 bases at J, leaving 9 bases unmatched. This CDR3 has 18 amino acids. Germline lookup yields CDR1 MDHEN and CDR2 SYDVKM. CDR3 DNA: TGTGCCAGCAGTCCTAGCGGGTGGACGCCCTCTGGGGCCAACGTCCTGACTTTC. This codes for CASSPSGWTPSGANVLTF.

The CDR3 reads CASGLATQTQYF. As DNA, the CDR3 is TGTGCCAGCGGTCTAGCGACGCAGACCCAGTACTTC. The chain employs TRBV2 and TRBJ2-5; tentatively, D is TRBD2 (6 bases). V gave up 8 bases and J gave up 6 bases, with 13 bases separating them. Germline CDR1 is SNHLY and CDR2 is FYNNEI. This CDR3 region has 12 residues.

The chain couples TRBV5-6 to TRBJ1-3; D is undetermined. Germline V lookup: CDR1 SGHDT, CDR2 YYEEEE. The V gene lost 0 bases and the J gene lost 2 bases, with 21 bases spanning the gap. The CDR3 is 19 residues long. The CDR3 DNA reads TGTGCCAGCAGCTTGGTAACGGGAGTGACACTGAATACTGGAAACACCATATATTTT. Amino acid sequence: CASSLVTGVTLNTGNTIYF. The whole variable domain, remainder taken from reference TRBV5-6 and TRBJ1-3, is DAGVTQSPTHLIKTRGQQVTLRCSPKSGHDTVSWYQQALGQGPQFIFQYYEEEERQRGNFPDRFSGHQFPNYSSELNVNALLLGDSALYLCASSLVTGVTLNTGNTIYFGEGSWLTVV.

There are a few counts of this clonotype. The V and J genes are TRBV28 and TRBJ2-5; a possible D gene is TRBD2 (5 bases). Germline V gene data show CDR1 as MDHEN and CDR2 as SYDVKM. The germline V and J ends were trimmed by 5 bases and 4 bases, with 23 bases remaining between them. The CDR3 is 17 amino acids. Here the CDR3 reads CASSGLRGKGSGETQYF. In DNA form, the CDR3 reads TGTGCCAGCAGTGGACTCCGGGGAAAAGGGTCGGGAGAGACCCAGTACTTC.

This sequence joins TRBV4-2 and TRBJ2-1; TRBD2 agrees at 9 bases. The J call may be mistaken, given a closer DNA end match to TRBJ2-5. CDR1 is LGHNA and CDR2 is YNFKEQ in the germline V gene. The CDR3 runs to 17 residues. DNA for the CDR3: TGTGCCAGCAGCCGGATAGCGGGAGTAGTGCGCCAAGAGACCCAGTACTTC. Translating it yields CASSRIAGVVRQETQYF.

The rearrangement joins TRBV13 to TRBJ1-2; D is undetermined. Looked up from germline, CDR1 is PRHDT and CDR2 is FYEKMQ (reference sequence). The germline V and J ends were trimmed by 2 bases and 4 bases, with 20 bases remaining between them. This CDR3 contains 17 residues. The CDR3 region is CASSLFWIRLEGYGYTF. The CDR3 DNA sequence: TGTGCCAGCAGCTTATTTTGGATCCGACTAGAGGGCTATGGCTACACCTTC. Using reference TRBV13 and TRBJ1-2 for the parts outside the CDR3, the full variable domain is AAGVIQSPRHLIKEKRETATLKCYPIPRHDTVYWYQQGPGQDPQFLISFYEKMQSDKGSIPDRFSAQQFSDYHSELNMSSLELGDSALYFCASSLFWIRLEGYGYTFGSGTRLTVV.

The gene calls are TRBV7-9 and TRBJ2-7, with D tentatively TRBD1 or TRBD2 (5 bases each). Germline CDR1 SEHNR, CDR2 FQNEAQ (reference sequence). V lost 0 bases and J lost 1, with 13 bases in between. The CDR3 is made up of 16 amino acids. The CDR3 nucleotides are TGTGCCAGCAGCTTAGCCCGAGGCAGGGAGTCCTACGAGCAGTACTTC. Protein: CASSLARGRESYEQYF.

This clonotype has a count of ten or more. The chain uses TRBV4-3 and TRBJ2-7; tentative D call: TRBD2 (5 bases). The CDR3 length is 16 residues. Germline V gives CDR1 LGHNA, CDR2 YSLEER. The V end lost 1 base, the J end lost 5 bases, and 18 bases lay between the germline ends. The CDR3 reads CASSQVPGWNPDEQYF. For the CDR3, the DNA is TGCGCCAGCAGCCAAGTCCCGGGGTGGAACCCAGACGAGCAGTACTTC.

This clonotype was found a few times. The V call is TRBV28, the J call TRBJ2-5; D possibly matches TRBD1 or TRBD2 (5 bases each). The DNA end is more similar to TRBJ2-7, so the J call may be wrong. The length of the CDR3 is 15 residues. Germline CDR1 and CDR2: MDHEN and SYDVKM. Written as DNA, the CDR3 is TGTGCCAGCAGTACGAACCGGGACCCACGCTACGAGCAGTACTTC. Encoded protein: CASSTNRDPRYEQYF.

CDR3 sequence (DNA): TGTGCCAGCAGCCCCGGAGCTAATGAGCAGTTCTTC. Protein: CASSPGANEQFF. The chain couples TRBV7-3 to TRBJ2-5; D ambiguous. The J call could be wrong; TRBJ2-1 is a better fit for the DNA end. Germline CDR1 and CDR2: SGHTA and FQGTGA. CDR3 length: 12 amino acids.

A few counts support this clonotype. The chain uses TRBV4-1 and TRBJ2-7, with 7 bases matching TRBD1. CDR3 length: 14 residues. V gave up 3 bases and J gave up 3 bases; unmatched junction bases: 5. Germline V gene lookup returns CDR1 MGHRA and CDR2 YSYEKL. CDR3 in DNA: TGCGCCAGCAGCCATGGGCAGGGGGACTACGAGCAGTACTTC. Protein product: CASSHGQGDYEQYF.

The V gene is TRBV20-1, the J gene TRBJ2-3; 10 bases line up with TRBD1. Germline lookup yields CDR1 DFQATT and CDR2 SNEGSKA (reference sequence). The length of the CDR3 is 14 residues. The V segment lost 4 bases and the J segment 6 bases; nucleotides outside the gene matches: 7. In nucleotides, the CDR3 is TGCAGTGCTATAAGTGACAGGGGGCAGGATACGCAGTATTTT. It yields the protein CSAISDRGQDTQYF.

This chain uses TRBV20-1 with TRBJ2-1; D gene ambiguous. The DNA end favors TRBJ2-7, so the J call may be wrong. CDR1 DFQATT and CDR2 SNEGSKA come from the germline V gene (reference sequence). CDR3 length equals 13 residues. The CDR3 loop reads CSARGLLWYEQYF. CDR3 coding DNA: TGCAGTGCTAGAGGACTTTTGTGGTACGAGCAGTACTTC.

The chain joins TRBV7-9 to TRBJ2-5; TRBD2 might be the D (5 bases). V shed 5 bases and J shed 2 bases, with 15 bases lying between them. The CDR3 is made up of 15 amino acids. CDR1 is SEHNR and CDR2 is FQNEAQ in the germline V gene (reference sequence). The CDR3 nucleotides read TGTGCCAGCAGCCCCCAGGTTCGAGGGCAAGAGACCCAGTACTTC. The encoded protein is CASSPQVRGQETQYF.

The V and J genes are TRBV27 and TRBJ2-5; unclear D gene. V dropped 3 bases and J dropped 1 base, with 15 bases sitting between them. This CDR3 has 16 residues. Germline values: CDR1 MNHEY, CDR2 SMNVEV (reference sequence). CDR3 loop: CASSLSIYGRQETQYF. The CDR3 DNA reads as TGTGCCAGCAGTTTGTCGATCTATGGCCGCCAAGAGACCCAGTACTTC.

The sample holds a few counts of this clonotype. The CDR3 bases are TGTGCCAGCACCCCAAGGTCCCGTGGCTACACCTTC. Translating it yields CASTPRSRGYTF. The chain couples TRBV2 to TRBJ1-2; the D is unclear. This CDR3 contains 12 residues. The V gene's germline CDR1 is SNHLY and CDR2 FYNNEI. The ends were cut back, 7 bases at V and 7 bases at J, with 13 bases in the middle. The full variable domain, with the rest looked up from reference TRBV2 and TRBJ1-2, is EPEVTQTPSHQVTQMGQEVILRCVPISNHLYFYWYRQILGQKVEFLVSFYNNEISEKSEIFDDQFSVERPDGSNFTLKIRSTKLEDSAMYFCASTPRSRGYTFGSGTRLTVV.

The chain links TRBV29-1 to TRBJ2-7; 7 nucleotides match TRBD2. Germline CDR1 and CDR2: SQVTM and ANQGSEA. The CDR3 is 12 amino acids. The V and J ends lost 4 bases and 6 bases, in that order; junction bases with no gene match: 6. The CDR3 nucleotides read TGCAGCGTTGGTGCGGGAGTTGGCGAGCAGTACTTC. Translating it yields CSVGAGVGEQYF.

V usage is TRBV11-2 and J usage is TRBJ2-7; tentative D call: TRBD2 (6 bases). Trimming shortened V by 4 bases and J by 0 bases, and 13 bases separated the two germline ends. CDR1 is SGHAT, CDR2 FQNNGV, per germline. CDR3 length: 15 residues. The CDR3 coding sequence is TGTGCCAGCAGCTACACTTGGGACTCCTCCTACGAGCAGTACTTC. Protein sequence: CASSYTWDSSYEQYF.

The rearrangement links TRBV15 to TRBJ1-1, with 7 bases identical to TRBD1. The ends lost 2 bases at V and 5 bases at J; junction bases unmatched: 5. Germline values: CDR1 LNHNV, CDR2 YYDKDF (reference sequence). The CDR3 is made up of 14 amino acids. CDR3 in amino acids: CATSRQHRGTEAFF. CDR3 in DNA: TGTGCCACCAGCAGACAACACAGGGGTACTGAAGCTTTCTTT. The full variable domain, rest sourced from reference TRBV15 and TRBJ1-1, is DAMVIQNPRYQVTQFGKPVTLSCSQTLNHNVMYWYQQKSSQAPKLLFHYYDKDFNNEADTPDNFQSRRPNTSFCFLDIRSPGLGDTAMYLCATSRQHRGTEAFFGQGTRLTVV.

This chain uses TRBV28 with TRBJ2-4, with D possibly TRBD2 on 6 matching bases. Germline CDR1 reads MDHEN; CDR2 reads SYDVKM. V shed 10 bases and J shed 4 bases, with 14 bases lying between them. This CDR3 contains 13 residues. As DNA, the CDR3 is TGTGCCATCACCACGGGAGATAAAAACATTCAGTACTTC. Its translation is CAITTGDKNIQYF. The whole variable domain, remainder taken from reference TRBV28 and TRBJ2-4, is DVKVTQSSRYLVKRTGEKVFLECVQDMDHENMFWYRQDPGLGLRLIYFSYDVKMKEKGDIPEGYSVSREKKERFSLILESASTNQTSMYLCAITTGDKNIQYFGAGTRLSVL.

CDR3 coding DNA: TGCAGTGCCAACTCAGGGATATTCTACGAGCAGTACTTC. Amino acids: CSANSGIFYEQYF. The chain uses TRBV20-1 and TRBJ2-7, with D tentatively TRBD1 (5 bases). Trimming removed 6 bases from V and 3 bases from J, with 15 bases in between. Germline CDR1 DFQATT, CDR2 SNEGSKA (reference sequence). This CDR3 is 13 amino acids long.

The chain carries TRBV7-9 and TRBJ2-7; 9 bases map to TRBD2. This CDR3 is 14 amino acids long. V shed 3 bases, J shed 6 bases, and the junction held 6 bases outside the gene matches. CDR1 is SEHNR, CDR2 FQNEAQ, per germline (reference sequence). DNA for the CDR3: TGTGCCAGCAGCTTGGTATTAGCGGGAGCCGAGCAGTACTTC. Its protein is CASSLVLAGAEQYF.

This chain joins TRBV5-1 and TRBJ1-5; TRBD1 matches at 7 bases. The CDR3 runs to 14 residues. Germline V lookup: CDR1 SGHRS, CDR2 YFSETQ. V was clipped by 4 bases and J by 3 bases; unmatched bases: 4. The CDR3 loop is CASSVGQPNQPQHF. The DNA for the CDR3 is TGCGCCAGCAGCGTGGGACAGCCCAATCAGCCCCAGCATTTT.

The V gene is TRBV9, the J gene TRBJ2-5; D not resolved. The CDR3 length is 15 residues. The V and J ends lost 0 bases and 5 bases respectively, with 14 bases between them. The germline V gene encodes CDR1 SGDLS and CDR2 YYNGEE. In DNA form, the CDR3 reads TGTGCCAGCAGCGTAGGTAGGGCGACCCAGGAGACCCAGTACTTC. Translation: CASSVGRATQETQYF.

The chain uses TRBV7-2 and TRBJ1-1; 8 nucleotides align to TRBD1. Trimming at V came to 2 bases and at J to 10 bases, leaving 6 bases not matched to a gene. CDR3 size: 13 residues. The germline CDR1 and CDR2 sequences are SGHTA and FQGNSA. The CDR3 reads CASSLTGGLGAFF. CDR3 bases: TGTGCCAGCAGCTTAACAGGGGGACTTGGAGCTTTCTTT.

The table lists this clonotype with a few counts. J is TRBJ2-5 and V is TRBV4-3; TRBD2 matches 14 bases. The J call may be faulty, since TRBJ2-7 better matches the DNA end. Per the germline V gene, CDR1 is LGHNA and CDR2 is YSLEER. This CDR3 is built from 16 residues. CDR3 sequence: CASSPARTSGRYEQYF. The CDR3 DNA reads TGCGCCAGCAGCCCAGCCCGGACTAGCGGGAGGTACGAGCAGTACTTC.